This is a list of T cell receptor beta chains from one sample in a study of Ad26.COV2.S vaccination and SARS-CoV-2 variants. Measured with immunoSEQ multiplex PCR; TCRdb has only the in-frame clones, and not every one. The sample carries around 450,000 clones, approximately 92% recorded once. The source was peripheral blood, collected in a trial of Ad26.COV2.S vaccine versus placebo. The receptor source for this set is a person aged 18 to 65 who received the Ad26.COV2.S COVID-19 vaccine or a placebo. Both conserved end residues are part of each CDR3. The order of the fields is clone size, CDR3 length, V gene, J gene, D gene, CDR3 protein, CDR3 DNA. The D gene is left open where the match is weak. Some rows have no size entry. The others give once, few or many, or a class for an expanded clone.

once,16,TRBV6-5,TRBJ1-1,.,CASSYLGVGGSTEAFF,TGTGCCAGCAGTTACCTTGGGGTGGGGGGTTCTACTGAAGCTTTCTTT
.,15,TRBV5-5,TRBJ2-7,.,CASSLEGWPNYEQYF,TGTGCCAGCAGCTTGGAAGGGTGGCCCAATTACGAGCAGTACTTC
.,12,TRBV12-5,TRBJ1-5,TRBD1,CASAPDRGPQHF,TGTGCTAGTGCCCCCGACAGGGGACCCCAGCATTTT
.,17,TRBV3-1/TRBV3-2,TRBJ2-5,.,CASSQAGRNRFQETQYF,TGTGCCAGCAGCCAAGCGGGACGAAATAGATTCCAAGAGACCCAGTACTTC
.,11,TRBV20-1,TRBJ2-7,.,CSAARESEQYF,TGCAGTGCTGCCAGGGAGAGCGAGCAGTACTTC
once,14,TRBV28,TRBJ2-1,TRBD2,CASSPPGGTHEQFF,TGTGCCAGCAGCCCCCCCGGGGGGACTCATGAGCAGTTCTTC
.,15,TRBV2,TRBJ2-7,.,CASSEGRGQSYEQYF,TGTGCCAGCAGTGAAGGAAGAGGACAATCCTACGAGCAGTACTTC
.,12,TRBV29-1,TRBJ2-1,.,CSVEEGHDWQFF,TGCAGCGTTGAGGAGGGTCACGATTGGCAGTTCTTC
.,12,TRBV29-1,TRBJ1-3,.,CSTTGSGNTIYF,TGCAGTACGACAGGCTCTGGAAACACCATATATTTT
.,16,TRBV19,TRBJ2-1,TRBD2,CASSSEAGGPLDEQFF,TGTGCCAGTAGTTCCGAAGCGGGAGGGCCTTTAGATGAGCAGTTCTTC
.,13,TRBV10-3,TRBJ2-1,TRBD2,CAITEAGENEQFF,TGTGCCATCACCGAGGCGGGGGAGAATGAGCAGTTCTTC
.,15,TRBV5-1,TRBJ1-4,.,CASSFGQNEGEKLFF,TGCGCCAGCAGCTTCGGACAGAATGAAGGTGAAAAACTGTTTTTT
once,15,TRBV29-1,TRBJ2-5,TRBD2,CSVEGAGGRQETQYF,TGCAGCGTTGAAGGAGCGGGAGGGCGACAAGAGACCCAGTACTTC
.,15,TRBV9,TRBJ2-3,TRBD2,CASSVSGSVTDTQYF,TGTGCCAGCAGCGTCAGCGGGAGTGTGACAGATACGCAGTATTTT
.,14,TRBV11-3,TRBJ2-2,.,CASSPSIATGELFF,TGTGCCAGCAGCCCGTCGATAGCGACCGGGGAGCTGTTTTTT
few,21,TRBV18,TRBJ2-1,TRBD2,CASSPLGPGSGRSQNYNEQFF,TGTGCCAGCTCACCGCTGGGGCCGGGTAGCGGGAGATCCCAAAATTACAATGAGCAGTTCTTC
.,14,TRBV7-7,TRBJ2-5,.,CASTPFGRLETQYF,TGTGCCAGCACCCCCTTTGGCAGACTGGAGACCCAGTACTTC
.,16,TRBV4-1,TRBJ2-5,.,CASSQAFQGPQETQYF,TGCGCCAGCAGCCAAGCATTCCAGGGGCCCCAAGAGACCCAGTACTTC
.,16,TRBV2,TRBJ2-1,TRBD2,CASRLLGTSNADEQFF,TGTGCCAGCAGACTACTCGGGACTAGTAATGCGGATGAGCAGTTCTTC
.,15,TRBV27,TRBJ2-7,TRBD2,CASRKGLAVNYEQYF,TGTGCCAGCAGGAAAGGACTAGCGGTTAACTACGAGCAGTACTTC
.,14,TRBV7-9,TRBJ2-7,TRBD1,CASSKGTAGYEQYF,TGTGCCAGCAGCAAGGGGACAGCTGGATACGAGCAGTACTTC
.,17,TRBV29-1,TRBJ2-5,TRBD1,CSVEEGQGAGIVETQYF,TGCAGCGTTGAAGAGGGACAGGGGGCGGGAATTGTGGAGACCCAGTACTTC